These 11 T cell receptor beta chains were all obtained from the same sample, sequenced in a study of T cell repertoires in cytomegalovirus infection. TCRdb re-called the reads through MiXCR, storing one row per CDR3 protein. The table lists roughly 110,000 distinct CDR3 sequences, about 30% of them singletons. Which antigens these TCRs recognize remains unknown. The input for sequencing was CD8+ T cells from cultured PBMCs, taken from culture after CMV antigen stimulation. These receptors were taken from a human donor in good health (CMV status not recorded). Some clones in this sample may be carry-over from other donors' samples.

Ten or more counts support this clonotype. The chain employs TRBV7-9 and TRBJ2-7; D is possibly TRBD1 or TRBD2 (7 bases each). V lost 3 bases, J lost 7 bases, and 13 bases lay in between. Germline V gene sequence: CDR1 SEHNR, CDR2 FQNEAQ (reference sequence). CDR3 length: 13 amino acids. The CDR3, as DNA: TGTGCCAGCAGCTTCGGGACAGCGGGGGAGCAGTACTTC. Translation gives CASSFGTAGEQYF. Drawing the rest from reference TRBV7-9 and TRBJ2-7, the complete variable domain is DTGVSQNPRHKITKRGQNVTFRCDPISEHNRLYWYRQTLGQGPEFLTYFQNEAQLEKSRLLSDRFSAERPKGSFSTLEIQRTEQGDSAMYLCASSFGTAGEQYFGPGTRLTVT.

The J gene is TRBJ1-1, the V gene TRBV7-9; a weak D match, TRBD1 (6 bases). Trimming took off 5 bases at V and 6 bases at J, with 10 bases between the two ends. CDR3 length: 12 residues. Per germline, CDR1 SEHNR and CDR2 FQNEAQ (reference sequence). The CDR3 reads CASSPGQSEAFF. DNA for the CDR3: TGTGCCAGCAGCCCAGGACAGTCTGAAGCTTTCTTT.

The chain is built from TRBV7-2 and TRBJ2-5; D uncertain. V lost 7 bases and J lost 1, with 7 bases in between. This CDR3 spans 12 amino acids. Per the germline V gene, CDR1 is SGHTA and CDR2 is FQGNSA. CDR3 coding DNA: TGTGCCAGCACCCTGATCCAAGAGACCCAGTACTTC. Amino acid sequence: CASTLIQETQYF.

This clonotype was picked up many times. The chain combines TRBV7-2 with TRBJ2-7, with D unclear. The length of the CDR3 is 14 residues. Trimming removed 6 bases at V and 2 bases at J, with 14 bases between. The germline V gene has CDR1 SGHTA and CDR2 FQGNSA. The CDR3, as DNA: TGTGCCAGCAGAGAGAGCAGGATTGCCTACGAGCAGTACTTC. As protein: CASRESRIAYEQYF.

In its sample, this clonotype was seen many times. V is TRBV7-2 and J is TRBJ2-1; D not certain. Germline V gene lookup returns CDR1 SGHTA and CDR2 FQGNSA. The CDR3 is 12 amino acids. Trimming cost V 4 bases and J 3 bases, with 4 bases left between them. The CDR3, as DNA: TGTGCCAGCAGCTCGTACTACAATGAGCAGTTCTTC. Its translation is CASSSYYNEQFF.

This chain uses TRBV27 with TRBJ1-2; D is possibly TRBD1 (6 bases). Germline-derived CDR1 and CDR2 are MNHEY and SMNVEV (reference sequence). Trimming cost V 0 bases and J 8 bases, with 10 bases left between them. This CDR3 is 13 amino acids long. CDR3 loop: CASSLSNRAGYTF. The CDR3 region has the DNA TGTGCCAGCAGTTTATCGAACAGGGCGGGCTACACCTTC.

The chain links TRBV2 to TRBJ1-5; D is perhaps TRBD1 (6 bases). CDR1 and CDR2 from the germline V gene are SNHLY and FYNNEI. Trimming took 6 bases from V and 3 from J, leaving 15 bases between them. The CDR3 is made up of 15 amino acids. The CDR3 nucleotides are TGTGCCAGCAGCTACGTACAGGGACCCAATCAGCCCCAGCATTTT. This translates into CASSYVQGPNQPQHF. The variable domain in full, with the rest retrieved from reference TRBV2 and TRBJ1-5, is EPEVTQTPSHQVTQMGQEVILRCVPISNHLYFYWYRQILGQKVEFLVSFYNNEISEKSEIFDDQFSVERPDGSNFTLKIRSTKLEDSAMYFCASSYVQGPNQPQHFGDGTRLSIL.

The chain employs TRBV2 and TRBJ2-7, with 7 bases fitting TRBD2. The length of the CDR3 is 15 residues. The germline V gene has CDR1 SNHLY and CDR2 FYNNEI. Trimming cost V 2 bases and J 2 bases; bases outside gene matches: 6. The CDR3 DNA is TGTGCCAGCAGTGAAAAGCGGGGACCTGCCTACGAGCAGTACTTC. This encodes CASSEKRGPAYEQYF.

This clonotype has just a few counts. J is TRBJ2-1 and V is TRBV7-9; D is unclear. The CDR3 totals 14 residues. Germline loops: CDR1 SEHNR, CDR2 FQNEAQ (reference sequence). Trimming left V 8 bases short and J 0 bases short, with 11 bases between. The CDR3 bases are TGTGCCAGCTCGGGTCAAGGCTCCTACAATGAGCAGTTCTTC. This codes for CASSGQGSYNEQFF.

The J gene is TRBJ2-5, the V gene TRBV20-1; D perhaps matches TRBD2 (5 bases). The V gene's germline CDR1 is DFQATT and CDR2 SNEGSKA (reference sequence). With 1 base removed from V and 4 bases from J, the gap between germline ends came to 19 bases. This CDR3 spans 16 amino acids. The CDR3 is CSARGRQNLISETQYF. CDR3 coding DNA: TGCAGTGCTAGAGGGAGGCAGAACTTGATCTCAGAGACCCAGTACTTC.

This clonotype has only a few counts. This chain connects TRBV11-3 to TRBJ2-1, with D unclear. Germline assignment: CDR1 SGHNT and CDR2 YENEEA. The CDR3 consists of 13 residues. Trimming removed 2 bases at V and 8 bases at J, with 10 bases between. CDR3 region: CASSLSSLHEQFF. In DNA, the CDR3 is TGTGCCAGCAGCTTATCGAGCCTCCATGAGCAGTTCTTC.